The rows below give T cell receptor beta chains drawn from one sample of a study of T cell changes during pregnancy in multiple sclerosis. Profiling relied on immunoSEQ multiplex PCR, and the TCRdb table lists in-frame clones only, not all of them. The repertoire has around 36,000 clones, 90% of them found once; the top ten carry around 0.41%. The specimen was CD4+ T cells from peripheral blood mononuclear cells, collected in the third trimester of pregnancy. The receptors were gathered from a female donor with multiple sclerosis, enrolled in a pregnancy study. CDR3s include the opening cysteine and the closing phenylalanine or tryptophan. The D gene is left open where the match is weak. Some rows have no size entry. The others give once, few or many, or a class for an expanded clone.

DNA: TGCGCCAGCACCTCAGAGTTGGACTTCTCCTACGAGCAGTACTTC; CDR3: CASTSELDFSYEQYF; D: NA; size: once; J: TRBJ2-7; V: TRBV10-1
DNA: TGCGCCAGCAGCCCCCGGACTAGCGGGTTCTCGAGCTCCTACAATGAGCAGTTCTTC; CDR3: CASSPRTSGFSSSYNEQFF; D: TRBD2; size: once; J: TRBJ2-1; V: TRBV5-1
DNA: TGTGCCAGCAGCTCGACTAGCGGGGGGACCTACGAGCAGTACTTC; CDR3: CASSSTSGGTYEQYF; D: TRBD2; size: NA; J: TRBJ2-7; V: TRBV7-6
DNA: TGTGCCAGCAGCGCGGATTTCGGGACAGGCGAACATGGCTACACCTTC; CDR3: CASSADFGTGEHGYTF; D: TRBD1; size: NA; J: TRBJ1-2; V: TRBV5-4
DNA: TGTGCCAGCACCCGGGACAGAAACACCGGGGAGCTGTTTTTT; CDR3: CASTRDRNTGELFF; D: TRBD1; size: NA; J: TRBJ2-2; V: TRBV7-2
DNA: TGTGCCAGCAGCCTCACTAGCGCTACGACGACTGAGCAGTTCTTC; CDR3: CASSLTSATTTEQFF; D: TRBD2; size: NA; J: TRBJ2-1; V: TRBV6-1
DNA: TGTGCCAGCAGTCTTGGACAGGCCACAGATACGCAGTATTTT; CDR3: CASSLGQATDTQYF; D: TRBD1; size: NA; J: TRBJ2-3; V: TRBV28
DNA: TGTGCCACCAGCAGAATAGACAGGGCAGACACCGGGGAGCTGTTTTTT; CDR3: CATSRIDRADTGELFF; D: TRBD1; size: NA; J: TRBJ2-2; V: TRBV15
DNA: TGTGCCAGCAGCCAAGATGGGGGGGCGGGTGAGCAGTTCTTC; CDR3: CASSQDGGAGEQFF; D: NA; size: NA; J: TRBJ2-1; V: TRBV14
DNA: TGTGCCAGCAGCCGGAAAGGTTCAGTAACTAGCGGGAGAACCGGGGAGCTGTTTTTT; CDR3: CASSRKGSVTSGRTGELFF; D: TRBD2; size: NA; J: TRBJ2-2; V: TRBV14
DNA: TGTGCCAGCAGCCGAGACAGGGTGAAGTTCTTC; CDR3: CASSRDRVKFF; D: TRBD1; size: NA; J: TRBJ2-1; V: TRBV7-9
DNA: TGTGCCAGCAGCTTAGCGGGTCCACTAGCGGGCACAGATACGCAGTATTTT; CDR3: CASSLAGPLAGTDTQYF; D: TRBD2; size: NA; J: TRBJ2-3; V: TRBV7-2